This TCR beta chain was captured by sequencing in a study of OX40 agonist ivuxolimab in advanced cancers. The repertoire was sequenced with immunoSEQ multiplex PCR; TCRdb's copy has only in-frame clones and lacks some. The sample yields 43,000 or so clones, around 84% seen once. This clone has only a few counts. This CDR3 is 17 amino acids long. Germline-derived CDR1 and CDR2 are MGHDK and SYGVNS. The ends were cut back, 3 bases at V and 6 bases at J, with 24 bases in the middle. The TCR comes from an adult with an advanced solid tumor such as melanoma, head and neck, liver or kidney cancer. The chain recombines TRBV25-1 with TRBJ2-7, with D hard to call. The sequencing used CD4+ or CD8+ T cells sorted from blood, collected in a trial of the OX40 agonist ivuxolimab. This CDR3 reads CASSDRSGLSIVAEQYF. The CDR3 DNA follows: TGTGCCAGCAGTGATCGCTCTGGGCTGAGCATCGTTGCCGAGCAGTACTTC.